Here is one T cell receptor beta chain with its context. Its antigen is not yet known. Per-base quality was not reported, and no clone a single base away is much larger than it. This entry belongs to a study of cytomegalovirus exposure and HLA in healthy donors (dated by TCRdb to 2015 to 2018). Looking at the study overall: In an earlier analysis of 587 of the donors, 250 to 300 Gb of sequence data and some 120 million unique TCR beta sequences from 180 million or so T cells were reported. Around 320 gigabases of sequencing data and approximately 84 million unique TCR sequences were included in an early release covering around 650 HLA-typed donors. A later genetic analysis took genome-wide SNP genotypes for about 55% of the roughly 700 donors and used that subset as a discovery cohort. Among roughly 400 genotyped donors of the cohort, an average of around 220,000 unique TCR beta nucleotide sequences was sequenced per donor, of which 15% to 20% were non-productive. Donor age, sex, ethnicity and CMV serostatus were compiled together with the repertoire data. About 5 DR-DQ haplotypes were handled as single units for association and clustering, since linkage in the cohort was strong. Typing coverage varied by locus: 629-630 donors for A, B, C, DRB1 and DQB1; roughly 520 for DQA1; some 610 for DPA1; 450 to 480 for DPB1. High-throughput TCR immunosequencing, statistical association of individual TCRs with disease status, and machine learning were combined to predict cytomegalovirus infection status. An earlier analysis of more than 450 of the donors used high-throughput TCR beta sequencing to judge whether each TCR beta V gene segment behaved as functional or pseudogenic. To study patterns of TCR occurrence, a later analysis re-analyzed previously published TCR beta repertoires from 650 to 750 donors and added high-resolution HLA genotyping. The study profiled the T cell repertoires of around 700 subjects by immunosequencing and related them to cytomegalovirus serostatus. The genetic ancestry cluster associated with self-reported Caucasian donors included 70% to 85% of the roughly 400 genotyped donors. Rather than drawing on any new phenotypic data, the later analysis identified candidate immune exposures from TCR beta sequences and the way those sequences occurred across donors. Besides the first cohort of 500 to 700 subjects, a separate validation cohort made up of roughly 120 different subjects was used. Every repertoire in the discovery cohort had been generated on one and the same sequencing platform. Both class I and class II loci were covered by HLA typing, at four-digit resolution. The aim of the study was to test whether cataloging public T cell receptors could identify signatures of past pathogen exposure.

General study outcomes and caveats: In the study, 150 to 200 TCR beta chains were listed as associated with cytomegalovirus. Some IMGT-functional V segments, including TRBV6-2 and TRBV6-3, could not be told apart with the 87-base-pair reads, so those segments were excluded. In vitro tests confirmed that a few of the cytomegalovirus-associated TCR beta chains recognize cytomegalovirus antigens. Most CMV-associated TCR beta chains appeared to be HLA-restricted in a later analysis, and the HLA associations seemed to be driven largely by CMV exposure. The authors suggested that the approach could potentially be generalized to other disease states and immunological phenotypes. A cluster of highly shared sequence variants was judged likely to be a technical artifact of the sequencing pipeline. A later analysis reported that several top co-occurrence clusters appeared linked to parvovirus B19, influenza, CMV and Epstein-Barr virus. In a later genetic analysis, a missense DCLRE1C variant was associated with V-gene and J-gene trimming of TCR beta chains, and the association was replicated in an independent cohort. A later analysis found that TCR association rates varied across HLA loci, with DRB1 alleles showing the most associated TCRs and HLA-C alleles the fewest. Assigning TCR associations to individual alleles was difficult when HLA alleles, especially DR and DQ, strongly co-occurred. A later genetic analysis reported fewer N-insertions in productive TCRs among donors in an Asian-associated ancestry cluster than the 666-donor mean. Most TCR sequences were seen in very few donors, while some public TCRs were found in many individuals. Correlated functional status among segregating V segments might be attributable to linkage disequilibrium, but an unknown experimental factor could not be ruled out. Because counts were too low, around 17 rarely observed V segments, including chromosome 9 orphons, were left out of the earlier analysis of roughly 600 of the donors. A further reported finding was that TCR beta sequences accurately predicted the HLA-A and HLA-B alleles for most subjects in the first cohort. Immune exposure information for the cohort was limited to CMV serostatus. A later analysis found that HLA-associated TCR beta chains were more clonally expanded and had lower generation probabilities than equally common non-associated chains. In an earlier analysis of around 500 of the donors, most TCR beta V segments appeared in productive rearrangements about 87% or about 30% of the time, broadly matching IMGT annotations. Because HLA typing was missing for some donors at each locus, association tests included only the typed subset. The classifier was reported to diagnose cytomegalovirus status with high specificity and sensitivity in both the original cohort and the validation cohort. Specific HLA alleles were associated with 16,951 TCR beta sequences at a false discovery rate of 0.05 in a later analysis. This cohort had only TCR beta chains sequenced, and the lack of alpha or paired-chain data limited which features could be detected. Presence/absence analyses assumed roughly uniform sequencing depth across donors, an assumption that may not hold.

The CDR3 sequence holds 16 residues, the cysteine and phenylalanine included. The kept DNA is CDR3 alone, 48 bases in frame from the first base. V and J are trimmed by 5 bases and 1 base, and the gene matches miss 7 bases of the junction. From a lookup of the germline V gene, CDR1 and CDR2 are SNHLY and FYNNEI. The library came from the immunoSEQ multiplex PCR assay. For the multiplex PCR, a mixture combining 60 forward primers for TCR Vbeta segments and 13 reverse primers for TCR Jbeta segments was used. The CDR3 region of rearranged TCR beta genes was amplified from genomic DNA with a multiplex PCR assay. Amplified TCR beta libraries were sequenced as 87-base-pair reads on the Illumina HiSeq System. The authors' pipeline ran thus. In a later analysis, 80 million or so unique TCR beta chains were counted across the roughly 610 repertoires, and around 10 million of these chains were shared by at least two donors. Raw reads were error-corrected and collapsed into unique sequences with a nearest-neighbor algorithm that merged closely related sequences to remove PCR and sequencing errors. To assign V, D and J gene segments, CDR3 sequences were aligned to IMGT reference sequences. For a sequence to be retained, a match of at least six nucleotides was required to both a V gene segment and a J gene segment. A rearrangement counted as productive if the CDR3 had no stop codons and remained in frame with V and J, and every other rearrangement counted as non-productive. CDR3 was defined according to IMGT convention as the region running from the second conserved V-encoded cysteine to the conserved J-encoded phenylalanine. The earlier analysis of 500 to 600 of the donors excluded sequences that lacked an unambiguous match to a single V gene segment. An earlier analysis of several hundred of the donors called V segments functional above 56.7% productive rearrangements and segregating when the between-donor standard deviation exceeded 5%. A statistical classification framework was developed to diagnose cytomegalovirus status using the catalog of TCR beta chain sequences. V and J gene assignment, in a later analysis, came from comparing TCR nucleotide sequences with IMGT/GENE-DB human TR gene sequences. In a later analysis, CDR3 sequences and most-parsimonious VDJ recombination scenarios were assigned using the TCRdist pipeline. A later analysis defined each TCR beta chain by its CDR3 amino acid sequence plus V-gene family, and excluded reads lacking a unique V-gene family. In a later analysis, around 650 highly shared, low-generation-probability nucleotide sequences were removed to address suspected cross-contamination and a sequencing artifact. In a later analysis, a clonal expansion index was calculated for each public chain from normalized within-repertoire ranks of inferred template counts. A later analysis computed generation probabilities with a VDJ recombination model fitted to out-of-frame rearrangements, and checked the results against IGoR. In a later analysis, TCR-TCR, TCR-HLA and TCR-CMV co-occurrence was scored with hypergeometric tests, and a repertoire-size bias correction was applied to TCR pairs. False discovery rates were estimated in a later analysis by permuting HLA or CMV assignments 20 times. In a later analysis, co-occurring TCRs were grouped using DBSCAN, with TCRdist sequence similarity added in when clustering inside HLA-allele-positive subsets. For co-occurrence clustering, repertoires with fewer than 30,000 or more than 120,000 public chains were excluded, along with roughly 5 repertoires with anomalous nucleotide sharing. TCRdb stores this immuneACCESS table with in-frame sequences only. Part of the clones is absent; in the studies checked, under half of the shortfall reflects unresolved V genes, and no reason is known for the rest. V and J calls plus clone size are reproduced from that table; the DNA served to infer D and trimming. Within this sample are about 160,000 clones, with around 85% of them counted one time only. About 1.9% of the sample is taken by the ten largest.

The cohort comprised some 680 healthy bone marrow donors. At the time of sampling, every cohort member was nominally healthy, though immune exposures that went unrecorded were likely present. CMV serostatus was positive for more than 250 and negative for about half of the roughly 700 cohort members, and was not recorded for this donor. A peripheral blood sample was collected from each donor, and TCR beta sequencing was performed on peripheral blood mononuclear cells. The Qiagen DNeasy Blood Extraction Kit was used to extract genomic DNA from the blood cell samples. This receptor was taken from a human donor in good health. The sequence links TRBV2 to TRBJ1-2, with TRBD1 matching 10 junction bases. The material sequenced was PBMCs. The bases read TGTGCCAGCAGTCCGCGGGACAGGGGAGTTAACTATGGCTACACCTTC. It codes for CASSPRDRGVNYGYTF.